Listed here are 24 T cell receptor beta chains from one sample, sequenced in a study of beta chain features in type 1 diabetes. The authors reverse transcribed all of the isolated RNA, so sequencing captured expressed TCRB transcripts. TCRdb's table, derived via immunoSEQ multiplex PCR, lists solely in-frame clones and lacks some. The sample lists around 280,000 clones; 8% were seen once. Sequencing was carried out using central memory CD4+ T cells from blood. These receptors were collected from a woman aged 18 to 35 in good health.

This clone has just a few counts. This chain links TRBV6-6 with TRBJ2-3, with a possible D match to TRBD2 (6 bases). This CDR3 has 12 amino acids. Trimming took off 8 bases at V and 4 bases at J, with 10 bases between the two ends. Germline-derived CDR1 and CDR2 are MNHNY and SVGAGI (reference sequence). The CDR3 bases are TGTGCCAGCCTCGGGGGTTCAGATACGCAGTATTTT. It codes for CASLGGSDTQYF.

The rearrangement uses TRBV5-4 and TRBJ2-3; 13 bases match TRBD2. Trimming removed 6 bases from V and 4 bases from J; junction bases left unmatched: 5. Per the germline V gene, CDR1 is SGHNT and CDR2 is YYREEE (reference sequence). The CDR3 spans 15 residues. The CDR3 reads CASKQLAGGPDTQYF. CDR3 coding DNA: TGTGCCAGCAAACAACTAGCGGGGGGGCCAGATACGCAGTATTTT.

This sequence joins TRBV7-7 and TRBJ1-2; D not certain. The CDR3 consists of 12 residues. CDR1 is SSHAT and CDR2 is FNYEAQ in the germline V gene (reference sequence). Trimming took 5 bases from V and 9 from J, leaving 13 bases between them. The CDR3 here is CASSAPRICYTF. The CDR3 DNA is TGTGCCAGCAGCGCCCCCCGGATATGCTACACCTTC.

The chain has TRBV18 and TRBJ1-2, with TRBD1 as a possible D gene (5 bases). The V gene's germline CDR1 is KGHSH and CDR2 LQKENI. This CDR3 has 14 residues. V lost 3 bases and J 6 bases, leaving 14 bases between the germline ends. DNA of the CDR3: TGTGCCAGCTCACCTACCGGGGGGAAGGATGGCTACACCTTC. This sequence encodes CASSPTGGKDGYTF.

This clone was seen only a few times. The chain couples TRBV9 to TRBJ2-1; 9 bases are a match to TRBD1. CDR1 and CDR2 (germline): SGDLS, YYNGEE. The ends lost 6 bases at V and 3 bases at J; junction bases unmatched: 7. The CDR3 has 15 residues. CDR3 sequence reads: CASTRTGDIYNEQFF. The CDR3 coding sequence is TGTGCCAGCACCCGGACAGGGGATATCTACAATGAGCAGTTCTTC.

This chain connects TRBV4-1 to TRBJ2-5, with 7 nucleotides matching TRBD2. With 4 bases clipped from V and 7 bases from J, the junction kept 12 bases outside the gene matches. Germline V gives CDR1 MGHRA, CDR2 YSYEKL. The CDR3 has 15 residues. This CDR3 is CASSPPQAGERTQYF. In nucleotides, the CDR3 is TGCGCCAGCAGCCCGCCACAGGCGGGGGAGCGGACCCAGTACTTC.

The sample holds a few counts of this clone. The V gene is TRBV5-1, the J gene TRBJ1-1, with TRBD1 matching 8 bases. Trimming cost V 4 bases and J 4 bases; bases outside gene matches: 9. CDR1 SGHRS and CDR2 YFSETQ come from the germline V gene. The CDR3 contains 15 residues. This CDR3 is CASSPGTGFITEAFF. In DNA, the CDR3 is TGCGCCAGCAGCCCAGGGACAGGCTTCATCACTGAAGCTTTCTTT.

DNA of the CDR3: TGTGCCAGCAGTTCCATCCAGGGTGAGGGCGAAAAACTGTTTTTT. It is translated as CASSSIQGEGEKLFF. The rearrangement uses TRBV27 and TRBJ1-4; D possibly corresponds to TRBD1 (5 bases). V was cut by 4 bases and J by 8 bases, with 17 bases left in between. Germline values: CDR1 MNHEY, CDR2 SMNVEV (reference sequence). This CDR3 is 15 amino acids long.

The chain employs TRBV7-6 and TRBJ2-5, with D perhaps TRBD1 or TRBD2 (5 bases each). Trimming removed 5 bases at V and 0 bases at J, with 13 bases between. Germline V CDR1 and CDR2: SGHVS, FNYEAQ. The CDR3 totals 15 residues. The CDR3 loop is CASSPGAAYQETQYF. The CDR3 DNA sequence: TGTGCCAGCAGCCCCGGGGCGGCCTACCAAGAGACCCAGTACTTC.

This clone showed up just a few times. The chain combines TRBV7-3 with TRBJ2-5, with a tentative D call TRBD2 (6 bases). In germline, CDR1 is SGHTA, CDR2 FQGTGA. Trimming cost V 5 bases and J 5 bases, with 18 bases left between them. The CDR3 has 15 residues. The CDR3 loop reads CASSPGTHVRETQYF. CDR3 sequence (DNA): TGTGCCAGCAGCCCCGGGACTCATGTTCGGGAGACCCAGTACTTC.

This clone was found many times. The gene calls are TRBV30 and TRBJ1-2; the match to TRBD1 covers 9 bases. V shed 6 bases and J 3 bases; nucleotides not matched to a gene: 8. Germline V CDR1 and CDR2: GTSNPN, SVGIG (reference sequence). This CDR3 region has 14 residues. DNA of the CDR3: TGTGCCTGCCCCGGGACAGGGAGGCACTATGGCTACACCTTC. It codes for CACPGTGRHYGYTF.

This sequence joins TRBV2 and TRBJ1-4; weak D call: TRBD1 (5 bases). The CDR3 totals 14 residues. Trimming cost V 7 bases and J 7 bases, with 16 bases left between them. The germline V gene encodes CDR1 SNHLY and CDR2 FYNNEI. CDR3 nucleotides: TGTGCCAGCAAGGAAGATAGACAGCTTGAAAAACTGTTTTTT. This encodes CASKEDRQLEKLFF.

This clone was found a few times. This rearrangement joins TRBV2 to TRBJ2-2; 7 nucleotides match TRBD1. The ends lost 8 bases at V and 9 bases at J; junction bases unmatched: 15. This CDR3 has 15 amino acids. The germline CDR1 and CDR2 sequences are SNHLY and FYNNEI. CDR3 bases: TGTGCCAGCGAGGGGACAGCAAACACCCACCGGGAGCTGTTTTTT. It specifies CASEGTANTHRELFF.

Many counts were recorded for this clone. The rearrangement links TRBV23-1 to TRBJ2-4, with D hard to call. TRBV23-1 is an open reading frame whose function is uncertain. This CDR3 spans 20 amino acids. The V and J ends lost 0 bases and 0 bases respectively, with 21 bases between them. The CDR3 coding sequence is TGCGCCAGCAGTCAATCGGATTCGACGGGTAGGGTGATAGCCAAAAACATTCAGTACTTC. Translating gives CASSQSDSTGRVIAKNIQYF.

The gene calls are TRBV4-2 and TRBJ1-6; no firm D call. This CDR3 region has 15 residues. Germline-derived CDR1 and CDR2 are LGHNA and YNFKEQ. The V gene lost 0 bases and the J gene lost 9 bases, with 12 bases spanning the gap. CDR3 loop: CASSQDLGRGSPLHF. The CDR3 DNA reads TGTGCCAGCAGCCAAGATTTGGGTCGGGGTTCACCCCTCCACTTT.

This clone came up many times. CDR3 in DNA: TGCGCCAGCAGCCCCCTCCAGGGGCAGGGCATGTCCGGGGAGCTGTTTTTT. It yields the protein CASSPLQGQGMSGELFF. The gene calls are TRBV4-3 and TRBJ2-2; D is perhaps TRBD1 (6 bases). V was shortened by 4 bases and J by 6 bases, with 21 bases between the two germline ends. This CDR3 comprises 17 residues. Germline loops: CDR1 LGHNA, CDR2 YSLEER.

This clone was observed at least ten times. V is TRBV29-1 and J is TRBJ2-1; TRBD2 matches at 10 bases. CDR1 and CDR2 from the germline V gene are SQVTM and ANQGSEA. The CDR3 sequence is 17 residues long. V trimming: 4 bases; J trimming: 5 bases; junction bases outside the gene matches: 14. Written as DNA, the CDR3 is TGCAGCGTTGCCCCGCCTGTACTAGCGGGAAAAGACAATGAGCAGTTCTTC. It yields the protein CSVAPPVLAGKDNEQFF.

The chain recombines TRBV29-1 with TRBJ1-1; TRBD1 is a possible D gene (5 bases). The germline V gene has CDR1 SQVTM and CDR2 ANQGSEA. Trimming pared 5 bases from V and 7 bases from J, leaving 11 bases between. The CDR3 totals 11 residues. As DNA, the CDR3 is TGCAGCGTTTACCGGGACGGTGAAGCTTTCTTT. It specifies CSVYRDGEAFF. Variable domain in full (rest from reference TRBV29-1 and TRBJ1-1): SAVISQKPSRDICQRGTSLTIQCQVDSQVTMMFWYRQQPGQSLTLIATANQGSEATYESGFVIDKFPISRPNLTFSTLTVSNMSPEDSSIYLCSVYRDGEAFFGQGTRLTVV.

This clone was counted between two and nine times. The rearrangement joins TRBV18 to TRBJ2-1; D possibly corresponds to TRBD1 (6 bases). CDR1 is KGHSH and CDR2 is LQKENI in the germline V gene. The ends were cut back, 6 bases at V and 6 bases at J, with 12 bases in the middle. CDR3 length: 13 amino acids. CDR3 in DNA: TGTGCCAGCTCCCCCGGACAGACCAATGAGCAGTTCTTC. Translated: CASSPGQTNEQFF.

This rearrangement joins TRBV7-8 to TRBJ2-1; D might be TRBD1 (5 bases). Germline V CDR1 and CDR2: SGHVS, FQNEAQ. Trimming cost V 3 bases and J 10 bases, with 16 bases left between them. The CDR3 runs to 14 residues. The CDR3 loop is CASSFRTPTLEQFF. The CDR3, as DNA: TGTGCCAGCAGCTTTAGGACACCGACGCTGGAGCAGTTCTTC.

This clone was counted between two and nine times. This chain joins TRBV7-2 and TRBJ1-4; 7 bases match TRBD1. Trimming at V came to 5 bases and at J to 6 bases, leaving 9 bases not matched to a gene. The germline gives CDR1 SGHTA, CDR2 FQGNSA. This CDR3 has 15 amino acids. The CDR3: CASSIQGSADEKLFF. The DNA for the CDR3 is TGTGCCAGCAGCATACAGGGGTCCGCCGATGAAAAACTGTTTTTT.

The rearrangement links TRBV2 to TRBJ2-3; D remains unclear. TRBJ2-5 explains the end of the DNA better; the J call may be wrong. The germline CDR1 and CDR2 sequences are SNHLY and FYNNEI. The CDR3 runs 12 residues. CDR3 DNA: TGTGCCAGCAGTGAACGCCAAGAGACCCAGTACTTC. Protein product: CASSERQETQYF.

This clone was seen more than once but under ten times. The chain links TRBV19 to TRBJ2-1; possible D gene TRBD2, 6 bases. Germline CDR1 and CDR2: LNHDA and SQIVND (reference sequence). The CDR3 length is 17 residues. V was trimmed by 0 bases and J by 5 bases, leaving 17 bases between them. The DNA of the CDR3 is TGTGCCAGTAGTATAGAAAGGAGGGGCAGGGCGAACAATGAGCAGTTCTTC. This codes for CASSIERRGRANNEQFF.

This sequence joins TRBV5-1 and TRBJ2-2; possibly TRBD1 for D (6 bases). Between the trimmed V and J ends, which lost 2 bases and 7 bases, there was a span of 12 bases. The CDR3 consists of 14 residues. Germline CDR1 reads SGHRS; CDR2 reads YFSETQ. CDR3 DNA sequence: TGCGCCAGCAGCTTAACAGGGTATGGCGGGGAGCTGTTTTTT. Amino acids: CASSLTGYGGELFF. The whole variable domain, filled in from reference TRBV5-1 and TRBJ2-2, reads KAGVTQTPRYLIKTRGQQVTLSCSPISGHRSVSWYQQTPGQGLQFLFEYFSETQRNKGNFPGRFSGRQFSNSRSEMNVSTLELGDSALYLCASSLTGYGGELFFGEGSRLTVL.